The 26 T cell receptor beta chains below come from one sample, sequenced in a study of immune heterogeneity within non-small cell lung tumors. A first 10-cycle multiplex round used 32 V-gene and 13 J-gene primers on TCR beta CDR3. TCRdb analysed the multiplex PCR reads with MiXCR anew, one entry per CDR3 protein. The table shows 4,000 to 4,500 distinct CDR3 sequences, with under 30% occurring only once. The authors used approximately 600 ng of bulk tumor genomic DNA per sample as template. Several far-apart biopsies were taken per primary tumor during surgery. Curative surgery was performed on patients who had untreated, newly diagnosed non-small cell lung cancer. Sequencing was done on a sample of lung tumor tissue. Receptors were obtained from a man aged 45-65 years with non-small cell lung cancer.

Sample share makes this clonotype medium-sized. The rearrangement uses TRBV4-2 and TRBJ2-3; TRBD2 agrees at 10 bases. Germline V CDR1 and CDR2: LGHNA, YNFKEQ. This CDR3 region has 19 residues. With 3 bases clipped from V and 4 bases from J, the junction kept 16 bases outside the gene matches. CDR3 sequence: CASSQPSLSGRALADTQYF. In DNA, the CDR3 is TGTGCCAGCAGCCAGCCCTCCCTCAGCGGGAGGGCCCTCGCAGATACGCAGTATTTT.

Within the sample, this clonotype is medium-sized. The chain employs TRBV11-3 and TRBJ1-2, with D possibly matching TRBD1 (6 bases). The V gene's germline CDR1 is SGHNT and CDR2 YENEEA. V was shortened by 5 bases and J by 4 bases, with 14 bases between the two germline ends. CDR3 length equals 14 residues. The CDR3 loop reads CASSATTGLYGYTF. DNA for the CDR3: TGTGCCAGCAGCGCCACGACAGGTCTCTATGGCTACACCTTC.

This clonotype is categorized as medium-sized. The V and J genes are TRBV25-1 and TRBJ2-1; 7 nucleotides match TRBD2. The ends lost 3 bases at V and 7 bases at J; junction bases unmatched: 12. Germline values: CDR1 MGHDK, CDR2 SYGVNS. There are 16 residues in the CDR3. CDR3 sequence (DNA): TGTGCCAGCAGTGATCGCATGGCGGGAGACGGGAATGAGCAGTTCTTC. Its translation is CASSDRMAGDGNEQFF.

This clonotype came up many times. This chain uses TRBV5-1 with TRBJ2-2; unclear D gene. This CDR3 region has 13 residues. Germline-derived CDR1 and CDR2 are SGHRS and YFSETQ. Trimming stripped 1 base from V and 3 bases from J, with 4 bases between. CDR3 bases: TGCGCCAGCAGCTTGTCAGACACCGGGGAGCTGTTTTTT. It encodes CASSLSDTGELFF.

Worth noting for this clonotype: A much larger clone lies a single base off, so this may be a read error. This sequence joins TRBV18 and TRBJ1-5; D might be TRBD1 (5 bases). The CDR3 is made up of 13 amino acids. The germline gives CDR1 KGHSH, CDR2 LQKENI. CDR3 loop: CACSPGQNQPQHF. CDR3 nucleotide sequence: TGTGCCTGCTCACCAGGGCAGAATCAGCCCCAGCATTTT.

This clonotype was detected ten times or more. CDR3 bases: TGTGCCAGCAGCCAAGGGATGGGGCAGGGGAACACCGGGGAGCTGTTTTTT. Protein: CASSQGMGQGNTGELFF. The chain carries TRBV4-2 and TRBJ2-2; maybe TRBD1 (5 bases). V was trimmed by 1 base and J by 1 base, leaving 13 bases between them. CDR3 length equals 17 residues. CDR1 and CDR2 (germline): LGHNA, YNFKEQ.

The chain carries TRBV30 and TRBJ1-3; no firm D call. The germline V gene encodes CDR1 GTSNPN and CDR2 SVGIG (reference sequence). This CDR3 contains 11 residues. Trimming cost V 7 bases and J 3 bases, with 7 bases left between them. The CDR3 nucleotides read TGTGCCTCCGGATTTGGAAACACCATATATTTT. Its protein product is CASGFGNTIYF.

This clonotype is deemed medium-sized. The chain joins TRBV19 to TRBJ1-3; 7 bases agree with TRBD1. With 6 bases clipped from V and 1 base from J, the junction kept 3 bases outside the gene matches. Per the germline V gene, CDR1 is LNHDA and CDR2 is SQIVND (reference sequence). This CDR3 spans 14 amino acids. The CDR3 region is CASSTGASGNTIYF. CDR3 coding DNA: TGTGCCAGTAGCACAGGGGCATCTGGAAACACCATATATTTT.

This clonotype was recorded at least ten times. This chain connects TRBV6-1 to TRBJ2-1; the match to TRBD2 covers 10 bases. Germline V gene data show CDR1 as MNHNS and CDR2 as SASEGT. With V trimmed by 5 bases and J by 4 bases, 2 bases remained unmatched. The CDR3 length is 14 residues. CDR3 in amino acids: CASSYSGRYNEQFF. As DNA, the CDR3 is TGTGCCAGCAGTTATAGCGGGAGGTACAATGAGCAGTTCTTC.

This clonotype is medium-sized in the sample. This rearrangement joins TRBV7-3 to TRBJ2-3, with 14 bases identical to TRBD2. V was pared by 3 bases and J by 11 bases, with 16 bases of the junction left unmatched. CDR1 and CDR2 (germline): SGHTA, FQGTGA. The CDR3 consists of 18 residues. DNA for the CDR3: TGTGCCAGCAGCTTTTTAGGGACTAGCGGGGGAGCCTCGGAAAAGCAGTATTTT. Its translation: CASSFLGTSGGASEKQYF. The complete variable domain, with remaining parts taken from reference TRBV7-3 and TRBJ2-3, reads GAGVSQTPSNKVTEKGKYVELRCDPISGHTALYWYRQSLGQGPEFLIYFQGTGAADDSGLPNDRFFAVRPEGSVSTLKIQRTERGDSAVYLCASSFLGTSGGASEKQYFGPGTRLTVL.

In this sample, this clonotype is medium-sized. The chain combines TRBV11-2 with TRBJ2-3, with unresolved D. The germline V gene encodes CDR1 SGHAT and CDR2 FQNNGV. The CDR3 is 11 amino acids. Trimming left V 2 bases short and J 9 bases short, with 6 bases between. In nucleotides, the CDR3 is TGTGCCAGCAGCTTATGGGGAACGCAGTATTTT. Translation: CASSLWGTQYF.

In the case of this clonotype: This may arise from a read error, as a much more abundant clone is one base away. The chain carries TRBV20-1 and TRBJ2-1; unclear D gene. Germline values: CDR1 DFQATT, CDR2 SNEGSKA (reference sequence). The CDR3 contains 12 residues. CDR3 in amino acids: CSARPPPNEQVF. As DNA, the CDR3 is TGCAGTGCTAGACCCCCCCCCAATGAGCAGGTCTTC.

This clonotype was counted ten times or more. This rearrangement joins TRBV6-4 to TRBJ2-2; TRBD1 is a possible D gene (5 bases). The CDR3 has 14 amino acids. The germline V and J ends were trimmed by 4 bases and 6 bases, with 12 bases remaining between them. Per germline, CDR1 MRHNA and CDR2 SNTAGT. The CDR3 DNA reads as TGTGCCAGCAGTGTTGGCCAGGGCGCCGGGGAGCTGTTTTTT. Encoded protein: CASSVGQGAGELFF.

In its sample, this clonotype was seen many times. The chain employs TRBV7-2 and TRBJ2-5; 16 bases agree with TRBD2. The germline CDR1 and CDR2 sequences are SGHTA and FQGNSA. This CDR3 contains 18 residues. With 6 bases clipped from V and 1 base from J, the junction kept 8 bases outside the gene matches. CDR3 bases: TGTGCCAGCAGTCCCGGGACTAGCGGGAGGGGAATCCAAGAGACCCAGTACTTC. Encoded protein: CASSPGTSGRGIQETQYF.

Sample share makes this clonotype medium-sized (0.01 to 0.1%). The V call is TRBV28, the J call TRBJ1-4; 8 bases line up with TRBD1. The CDR3 sequence is 14 residues long. Losses at the gene ends were 5 bases for V and 8 bases for J; bases not matched to a gene: 7. Per germline, CDR1 MDHEN and CDR2 SYDVKM. The chain's CDR3 is CASSTQGVGEKLFF. The CDR3 bases are TGTGCCAGCAGTACACAGGGGGTGGGCGAAAAACTGTTTTTT.

By frequency in the sample, this clonotype is medium-sized. The chain uses TRBV5-1 and TRBJ1-5; D perhaps matches TRBD1 (5 bases). In germline, CDR1 is SGHRS, CDR2 YFSETQ. The CDR3 is 15 amino acids. V was shortened by 6 bases and J by 0 bases, with 13 bases between the two germline ends. Here the CDR3 reads CASKSLRGSNQPQHF. Here the CDR3 DNA reads TGCGCCAGCAAAAGTTTAAGGGGTAGCAATCAGCCCCAGCATTTT.

Relative to its sample, this clonotype is medium-sized. DNA for the CDR3: TGCGCCAGCAGCCAGCAGGGAAATGAAAAACTGTTTTTT. Translation: CASSQQGNEKLFF. The rearrangement joins TRBV4-1 to TRBJ1-4; D is possibly TRBD1 (5 bases). The CDR3 spans 13 residues. The germline V and J ends were trimmed by 3 bases and 5 bases, with 7 bases remaining between them. The germline V gene has CDR1 MGHRA and CDR2 YSYEKL.

This clonotype is medium-sized. This sequence joins TRBV7-6 and TRBJ2-7; D is undetermined. This CDR3 is 13 amino acids long. Trimming removed 0 bases at V and 3 bases at J, with 6 bases between. Germline CDR1 reads SGHVS; CDR2 reads FNYEAQ. This chain's CDR3 is CASSLASDYEQYF. The CDR3 nucleotides are TGTGCCAGCAGCTTAGCTTCAGACTACGAGCAGTACTTC.

This clonotype is classed as medium-sized. The CDR3 DNA sequence: TGCAGTGCTAGCGGGAGGGCCGAGGGCGAGCAGTACTTC. Amino acids: CSASGRAEGEQYF. V usage is TRBV20-1 and J usage is TRBJ2-7, with 8 bases that match TRBD2. The germline gives CDR1 DFQATT, CDR2 SNEGSKA (reference sequence). J was trimmed by 6 bases and V by 3 bases; bases with no gene match: 7. CDR3 length equals 13 residues.

By share, this clonotype counts as medium-sized. V usage is TRBV28 and J usage is TRBJ2-5; the match to TRBD1 covers 7 bases. After removal of 8 bases from V and 1 base from J, the junction contained 10 bases not matched to a gene. The CDR3 consists of 15 residues. Germline V gene data show CDR1 as MDHEN and CDR2 as SYDVKM. This CDR3 is CASGRDSRRQETQYF. CDR3 in DNA: TGTGCCAGCGGCCGGGACAGTAGACGCCAAGAGACCCAGTACTTC.

By sample share, this clonotype is medium-sized. J is TRBJ2-7 and V is TRBV30, with TRBD1 matching 7 bases. There are 13 residues in the CDR3. The V gene end was trimmed by 2 bases and the J gene end by 2 bases; junction bases not matched to a gene: 3. Germline CDR1 reads GTSNPN; CDR2 reads SVGIG (reference sequence). CDR3 loop: CAWSPGQTYEQYF. The CDR3 region has the DNA TGTGCCTGGAGTCCGGGACAGACCTACGAGCAGTACTTC.

This clonotype is classed as medium-sized (0.01 to 0.1%). The V call is TRBV20-1, the J call TRBJ1-1; D gene ambiguous. V was shortened by 3 bases and J by 3 bases, with 11 bases between the two germline ends. Germline V gene lookup returns CDR1 DFQATT and CDR2 SNEGSKA (reference sequence). The CDR3 sequence is 13 residues long. CDR3 amino acids: CSARPPADTEAFF. The CDR3 region has the DNA TGCAGTGCTAGGCCGCCGGCAGACACTGAAGCTTTCTTT.

The chain couples TRBV7-3 to TRBJ2-3; 11 positions agree with TRBD2. V was clipped by 2 bases and J by 0 bases; unmatched bases: 1. The germline CDR1 and CDR2 sequences are SGHTA and FQGTGA. The CDR3 length is 16 residues. For the CDR3, the DNA is TGTGCCAGCAGCTTAGGGACTAGCGGTAGCACAGATACGCAGTATTTT. This sequence encodes CASSLGTSGSTDTQYF.

This clonotype is labeled medium-sized. This chain connects TRBV5-4 to TRBJ2-7, with D possibly called TRBD1 or TRBD2 (5 bases each). Germline V lookup: CDR1 SGHNT, CDR2 YYREEE (reference sequence). There are 13 residues in the CDR3. V was trimmed by 5 bases and J by 5 bases, leaving 14 bases between them. CDR3 nucleotide sequence: TGTGCCAGCAGTAGGGACCGACTGAACGAGCAGTACTTC. Protein product: CASSRDRLNEQYF. Full variable domain (remainder filled in from reference TRBV5-4 and TRBJ2-7): ETGVTQSPTHLIKTRGQQVTLRCSSQSGHNTVSWYQQALGQGPQFIFQYYREEENGRGNFPPRFSGLQFPNYSSELNVNALELDDSALYLCASSRDRLNEQYFGPGTRLTVT.

This clonotype is termed medium-sized (0.01 to 0.1%). The chain joins TRBV18 to TRBJ1-4; TRBD1 matches 8 bases. The CDR3 is 16 amino acids. Germline trimming cut 6 bases from V and 3 bases from J; bases unmatched to any gene: 9. In germline, CDR1 is KGHSH, CDR2 LQKENI. As DNA, the CDR3 is TGTGCCAGCTCGGACGGGACAGGCGCCTCTAATGAAAAACTGTTTTTT. The encoded protein is CASSDGTGASNEKLFF.

The gene calls are TRBV6-5 and TRBJ2-5; the match to TRBD2 covers 9 bases. Per the germline V gene, CDR1 is MNHEY and CDR2 is SVGAGI. The CDR3 loop spans 15 amino acids. CDR3 sequence (DNA): TGTGACAGAAGTTACGCGGGACTAGCTGGAGAGACCCAGTACTTC. Translated: CDRSYAGLAGETQYF.